The 12 T cell receptor beta chains in this list originate from one sample, sequenced in a study of beta chain features in type 1 diabetes. TCRB transcripts that were expressed got sequenced, as all of the isolated RNA had been reverse transcribed. Sequencing used immunoSEQ multiplex PCR; TCRdb keeps in-frame clones, though not all of them. The sample lists roughly 340,000 clones; about 14% were seen once. Study-wide results and limits: In every one of the four CD4+ subsets, TCRB CDR3s were moderately but significantly shorter in Type 1 diabetes patients.

These receptors' antigens are unknown. The sample consisted of naive CD4+ T cells from blood. Source of these receptors: a young woman with type 1 diabetes.

The gene calls are TRBV15 and TRBJ2-3; weak D call: TRBD2 (5 bases). V dropped 3 bases and J dropped 1 base, with 11 bases sitting between them. Germline-derived CDR1 and CDR2 are LNHNV and YYDKDF (reference sequence). The CDR3 length is 15 residues. CDR3 DNA: TGTGCCACCAGCAGCGAAGGGAGAGGCACAGATACGCAGTATTTT. Translation: CATSSEGRGTDTQYF.

The V gene is TRBV7-2, the J gene TRBJ1-2, with 9 bases fitting TRBD1. This CDR3 is 16 amino acids long. V lost 5 bases, J lost 3 bases, and 10 bases stayed unmatched. The germline V gene encodes CDR1 SGHTA and CDR2 FQGNSA. Here the CDR3 reads CASSPGGDRVYYGYTF. The CDR3 coding sequence is TGTGCCAGCAGCCCCGGGGGGGACAGGGTTTACTATGGCTACACCTTC.

The J gene is TRBJ2-2, the V gene TRBV5-1; D is ambiguous. V lost 0 bases and J lost 3, with 9 bases in between. The germline V gene encodes CDR1 SGHRS and CDR2 YFSETQ. The CDR3 contains 15 residues. In DNA, the CDR3 is TGCGCCAGCAGCTTGGTAGGCGGAGACACCGGGGAGCTGTTTTTT. Translation: CASSLVGGDTGELFF.

The rearrangement links TRBV5-4 to TRBJ2-3, with 9 bases identical to TRBD2. J gave up 0 bases and V 1 base, and 6 bases lay outside the gene matches. The CDR3 sequence is 17 residues long. CDR1 is SGHNT, CDR2 YYREEE, per germline (reference sequence). Here the CDR3 DNA reads TGTGCCAGCAGCTTGCGCCGCGGGAGGGCTAGCACAGATACGCAGTATTTT. Its protein product is CASSLRRGRASTDTQYF.

The J gene is TRBJ2-5, the V gene TRBV11-3, with TRBD2 identical over 9 bases. The V gene end was trimmed by 4 bases and the J gene end by 2 bases; junction bases not matched to a gene: 8. The CDR3 is made up of 16 amino acids. Germline CDR1 reads SGHNT; CDR2 reads YENEEA. The CDR3 region is CASSSAGLAGQETQYF. Here the CDR3 DNA reads TGTGCCAGCAGCTCAGCCGGCCTAGCGGGACAAGAGACCCAGTACTTC.

This clone was recorded a few times. The chain links TRBV7-9 to TRBJ2-3, with 8 bases identical to TRBD2. Unmatched junction bases numbered 8, after V lost 1 base and J lost 2 bases. In germline, CDR1 is SEHNR, CDR2 FQNEAQ (reference sequence). CDR3 size: 17 residues. The CDR3 region is CASSLGALADITDTQYF. The CDR3 DNA follows: TGTGCCAGCAGCTTAGGGGCACTAGCGGACATCACAGATACGCAGTATTTT.

This chain uses TRBV19 with TRBJ2-7; tentatively, D is TRBD2 (6 bases). Trimming removed 5 bases at V and 3 bases at J, with 23 bases between. The germline gives CDR1 LNHDA, CDR2 SQIVND (reference sequence). CDR3 length equals 17 residues. The CDR3 region has the DNA TGTGCCAGTAGTTCTCGAGGCGGGAACGCAACGGGCTACGAGCAGTACTTC. Protein: CASSSRGGNATGYEQYF.

This clone came up a few times. The V and J genes are TRBV19 and TRBJ2-3, with TRBD2 identical over 7 bases. Trimming took 6 bases from V and 2 from J; bases not matched to a gene: 8. CDR1 and CDR2 (germline): LNHDA, SQIVND (reference sequence). This CDR3 is 15 amino acids long. The CDR3 DNA is TGTGCCAGTAGGTCGGCGCGGGAGATCACAGATACGCAGTATTTT. This translates into CASRSAREITDTQYF.

This clone appeared a single time. V usage is TRBV30 and J usage is TRBJ2-1; 9 bases align to TRBD2. The V gene end was trimmed by 5 bases and the J gene end by 1 base; junction bases not matched to a gene: 3. Per the germline V gene, CDR1 is GTSNPN and CDR2 is SVGIG (reference sequence). The CDR3 loop spans 14 amino acids. CDR3 sequence (DNA): TGTGCCTGGGGTAGCGGGAGATCCTACAATGAGCAGTTCTTC. Translation gives CAWGSGRSYNEQFF.

The rearrangement joins TRBV7-2 to TRBJ2-3; weak D call: TRBD2 (6 bases). Germline values: CDR1 SGHTA, CDR2 FQGNSA. Between the trimmed V and J ends, which lost 5 bases and 0 bases, there was a span of 18 bases. The CDR3 has 17 amino acids. DNA for the CDR3: TGTGCCAGCAGCCAGCTTGGGGTAGCGGAGAGCACAGATACGCAGTATTTT. This codes for CASSQLGVAESTDTQYF.

This clone appeared a few times. V gene TRBV28 combines with J gene TRBJ2-7; 7 nucleotides align to TRBD1. Germline CDR1 is MDHEN and CDR2 is SYDVKM. The CDR3 totals 12 residues. Trimming took 1 base from V and 12 from J; bases not matched to a gene: 6. The DNA for the CDR3 is TGTGCCAGCAGTTTATCTTCCGGACAGGCGTACTTC. Translating it yields CASSLSSGQAYF.

The sample holds a few counts of this clone. The chain is built from TRBV27 and TRBJ2-7, with D possibly being TRBD2 (6 bases). CDR1 and CDR2 (germline): MNHEY, SMNVEV (reference sequence). V was pared by 2 bases and J by 3 bases, with 14 bases between. This CDR3 is 15 amino acids long. For the CDR3, the DNA is TGTGCCAGCAGTTTAAAGCGGGCCTCCAACTACGAGCAGTACTTC. It specifies CASSLKRASNYEQYF.